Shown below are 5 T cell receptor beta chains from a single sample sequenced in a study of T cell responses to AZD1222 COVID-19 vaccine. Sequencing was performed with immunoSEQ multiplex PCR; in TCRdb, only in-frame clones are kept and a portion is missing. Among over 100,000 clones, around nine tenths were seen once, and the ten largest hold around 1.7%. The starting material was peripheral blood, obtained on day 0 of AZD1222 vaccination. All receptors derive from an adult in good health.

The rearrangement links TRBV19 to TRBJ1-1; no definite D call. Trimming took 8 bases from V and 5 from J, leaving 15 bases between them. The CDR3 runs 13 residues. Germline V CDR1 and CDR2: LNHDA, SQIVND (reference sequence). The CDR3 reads CASRPGEWTEAFF. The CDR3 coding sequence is TGTGCCAGTCGTCCGGGCGAGTGGACTGAAGCTTTCTTT.

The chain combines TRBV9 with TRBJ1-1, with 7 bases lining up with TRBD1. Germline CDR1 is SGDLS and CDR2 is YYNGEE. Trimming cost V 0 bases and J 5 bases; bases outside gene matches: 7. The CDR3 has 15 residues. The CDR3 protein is CASSVVGRGETEAFF. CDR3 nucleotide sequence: TGTGCCAGCAGCGTAGTAGGCAGGGGGGAAACTGAAGCTTTCTTT.

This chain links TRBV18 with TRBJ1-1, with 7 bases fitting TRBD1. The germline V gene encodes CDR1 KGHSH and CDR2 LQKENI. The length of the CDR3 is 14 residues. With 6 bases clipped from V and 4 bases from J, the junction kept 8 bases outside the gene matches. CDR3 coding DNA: TGTGCCAGCTCCGATTTGACAGGGAGCACTGAAGCTTTCTTT. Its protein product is CASSDLTGSTEAFF.

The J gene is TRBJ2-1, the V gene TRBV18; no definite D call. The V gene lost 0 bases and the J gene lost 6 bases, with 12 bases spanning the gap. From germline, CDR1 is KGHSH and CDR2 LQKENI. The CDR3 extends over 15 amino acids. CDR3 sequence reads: CASSPPSQTRNEQFF. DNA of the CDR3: TGTGCCAGCTCACCACCTTCCCAGACACGCAATGAGCAGTTCTTC.

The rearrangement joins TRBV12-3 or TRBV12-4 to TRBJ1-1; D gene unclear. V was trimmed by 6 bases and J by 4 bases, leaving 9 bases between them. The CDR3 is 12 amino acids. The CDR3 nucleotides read TGTGCCAGCAGGAGGGAGGCCACTGAAGCTTTCTTT. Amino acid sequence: CASRREATEAFF.